The sequence of this TCR beta chain was determined in a study of cytomegalovirus exposure and HLA in healthy donors. This table comes from immunoSEQ multiplex PCR, and its TCRdb copy is limited to in-frame clones, with some not included. The data hold tens of thousands of clones, with 90% to 95% observed a single time. This CDR3 comprises 17 residues. Germline V gene sequence: CDR1 SGHAT, CDR2 FQDESV (reference sequence). Deletions cut 5 bases from V and 1 base from J, with 18 bases between. This TCR was sampled from a woman younger than 45 in good health and CMV-seronegative. Sequenced material: PBMCs. This rearrangement joins TRBV11-1 to TRBJ2-1, with a weak D call TRBD1 (8 bases). The CDR3 is CASSRGGGQGSYNEQFF. The DNA for the CDR3 is TGTGCCAGCAGCAGGGGGGGTGGACAGGGATCCTACAATGAGCAGTTCTTC.